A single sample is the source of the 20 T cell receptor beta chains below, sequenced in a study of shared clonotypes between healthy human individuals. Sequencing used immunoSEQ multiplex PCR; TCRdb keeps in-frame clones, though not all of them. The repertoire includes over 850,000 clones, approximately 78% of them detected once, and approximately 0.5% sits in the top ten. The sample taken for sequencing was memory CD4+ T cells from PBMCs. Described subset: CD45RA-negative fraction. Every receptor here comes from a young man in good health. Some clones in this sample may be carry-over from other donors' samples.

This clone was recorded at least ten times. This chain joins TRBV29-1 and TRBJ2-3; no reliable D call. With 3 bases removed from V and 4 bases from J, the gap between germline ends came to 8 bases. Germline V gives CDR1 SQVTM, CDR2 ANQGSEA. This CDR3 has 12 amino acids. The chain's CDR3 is CSVDSWPDTQYF. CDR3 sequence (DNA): TGCAGCGTTGACAGCTGGCCAGATACGCAGTATTTT.

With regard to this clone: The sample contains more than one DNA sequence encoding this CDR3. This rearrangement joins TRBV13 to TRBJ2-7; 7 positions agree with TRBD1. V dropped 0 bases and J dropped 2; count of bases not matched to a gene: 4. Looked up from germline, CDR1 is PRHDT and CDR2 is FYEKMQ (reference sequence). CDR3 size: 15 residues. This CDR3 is CASSLGGGQTYEQYF. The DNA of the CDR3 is TGTGCCAGCAGCTTAGGTGGGGGACAGACCTACGAGCAGTACTTC.

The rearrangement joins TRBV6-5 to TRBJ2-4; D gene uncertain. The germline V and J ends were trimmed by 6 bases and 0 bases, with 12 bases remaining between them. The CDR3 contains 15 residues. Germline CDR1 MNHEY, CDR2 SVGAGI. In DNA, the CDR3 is TGTGCCAGCAGGAGGACGGAGCTAGCCAAAAACATTCAGTACTTC. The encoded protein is CASRRTELAKNIQYF.

The DNA for the CDR3 is TGTGCCAGCAGCTTAGACTTCGCCTCCTACAATGAGCAGTTCTTC. Its protein product is CASSLDFASYNEQFF. V and J are TRBV11-3 and TRBJ2-1, with unresolved D. Trimming removed 0 bases at V and 0 bases at J, with 6 bases between. Germline V CDR1 and CDR2: SGHNT, YENEEA. The CDR3 is 15 residues long.

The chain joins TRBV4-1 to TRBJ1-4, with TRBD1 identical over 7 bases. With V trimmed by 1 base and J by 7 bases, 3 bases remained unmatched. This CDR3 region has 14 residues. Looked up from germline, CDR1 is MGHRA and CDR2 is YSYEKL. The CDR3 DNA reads TGCGCCAGCAGCCAAGCTGACAGGGCTGAAAAACTGTTTTTT. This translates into CASSQADRAEKLFF.

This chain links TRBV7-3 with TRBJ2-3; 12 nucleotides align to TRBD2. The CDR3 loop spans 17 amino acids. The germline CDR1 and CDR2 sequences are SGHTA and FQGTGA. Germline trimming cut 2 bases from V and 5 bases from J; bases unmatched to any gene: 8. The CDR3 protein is CASSLLGTSGSLDTQYF. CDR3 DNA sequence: TGTGCCAGCAGCTTACTGGGGACTAGCGGGTCGCTAGATACGCAGTATTTT.

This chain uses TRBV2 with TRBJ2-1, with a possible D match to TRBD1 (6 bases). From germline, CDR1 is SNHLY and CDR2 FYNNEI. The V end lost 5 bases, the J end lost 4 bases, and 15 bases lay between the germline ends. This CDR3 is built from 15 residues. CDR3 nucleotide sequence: TGTGCCAGCAGTTCCACAAGGGGGTGGTACAATGAGCAGTTCTTC. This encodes CASSSTRGWYNEQFF.

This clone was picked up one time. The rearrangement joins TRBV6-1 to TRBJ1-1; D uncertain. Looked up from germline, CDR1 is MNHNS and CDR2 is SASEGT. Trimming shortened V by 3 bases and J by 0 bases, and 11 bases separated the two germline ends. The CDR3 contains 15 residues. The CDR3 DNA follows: TGTGCCAGCAGTGATTTAGGCCGGTTGAACACTGAAGCTTTCTTT. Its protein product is CASSDLGRLNTEAFF.

The CDR3 reads CASRVIGANTGELFF. The CDR3 coding sequence is TGTGCCAGCAGAGTTATAGGGGCCAACACCGGGGAGCTGTTTTTT. This chain connects TRBV2 to TRBJ2-2; D perhaps matches TRBD1 (5 bases). The V gene lost 6 bases and the J gene lost 2 bases, with 13 bases spanning the gap. The CDR3 totals 15 residues. Germline V lookup: CDR1 SNHLY, CDR2 FYNNEI.

The CDR3 DNA follows: TGCGCCTGTAGCAGGGGTTCATCCTACGAGCAGTACTTC. Protein product: CACSRGSSYEQYF. This chain links TRBV5-1 with TRBJ2-7; D perhaps matches TRBD1 (6 bases). Looked up from germline, CDR1 is SGHRS and CDR2 is YFSETQ. The ends were cut back, 10 bases at V and 1 base at J, with 15 bases in the middle. This CDR3 comprises 13 residues. The full variable domain, completed using reference TRBV5-1 and TRBJ2-7, is KAGVTQTPRYLIKTRGQQVTLSCSPISGHRSVSWYQQTPGQGLQFLFEYFSETQRNKGNFPGRFSGRQFSNSRSEMNVSTLELGDSALYLCACSRGSSYEQYFGPGTRLTVT.

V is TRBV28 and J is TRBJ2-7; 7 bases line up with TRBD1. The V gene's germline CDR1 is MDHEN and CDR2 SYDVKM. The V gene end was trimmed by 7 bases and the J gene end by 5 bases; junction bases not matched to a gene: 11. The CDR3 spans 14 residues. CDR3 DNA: TGTGCCAGCACCGATGCCACGAGGGGGCACGAGCAGTACTTC. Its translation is CASTDATRGHEQYF.

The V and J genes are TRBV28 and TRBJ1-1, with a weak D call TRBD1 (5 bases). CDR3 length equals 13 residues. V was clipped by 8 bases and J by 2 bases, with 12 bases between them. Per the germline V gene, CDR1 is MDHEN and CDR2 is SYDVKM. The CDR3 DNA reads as TGTGCCAGCGGGACGGATGTAAACACTGAAGCTTTCTTT. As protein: CASGTDVNTEAFF.

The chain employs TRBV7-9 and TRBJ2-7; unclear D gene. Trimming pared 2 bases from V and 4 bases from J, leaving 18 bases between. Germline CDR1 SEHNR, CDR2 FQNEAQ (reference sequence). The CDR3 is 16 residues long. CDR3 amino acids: CASSLLGYGSSYEQYF. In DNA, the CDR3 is TGTGCCAGCAGCTTATTGGGCTACGGATCCTCTTACGAGCAGTACTTC. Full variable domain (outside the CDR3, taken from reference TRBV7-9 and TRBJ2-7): DTGVSQNPRHKITKRGQNVTFRCDPISEHNRLYWYRQTLGQGPEFLTYFQNEAQLEKSRLLSDRFSAERPKGSFSTLEIQRTEQGDSAMYLCASSLLGYGSSYEQYFGPGTRLTVT.

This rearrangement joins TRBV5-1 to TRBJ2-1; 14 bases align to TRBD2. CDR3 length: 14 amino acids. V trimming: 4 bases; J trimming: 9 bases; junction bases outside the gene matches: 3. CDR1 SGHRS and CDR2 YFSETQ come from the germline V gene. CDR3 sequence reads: CASSGTSGSAEQFF. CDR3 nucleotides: TGCGCCAGCAGCGGGACTAGCGGGAGTGCTGAGCAGTTCTTC.

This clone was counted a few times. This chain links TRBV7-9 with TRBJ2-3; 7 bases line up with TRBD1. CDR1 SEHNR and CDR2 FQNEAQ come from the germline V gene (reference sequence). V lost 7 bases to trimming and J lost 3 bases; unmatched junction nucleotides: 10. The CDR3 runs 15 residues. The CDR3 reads CASTKGEQGTDTQYF. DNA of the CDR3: TGTGCCAGCACCAAGGGGGAACAGGGGACAGATACGCAGTATTTT.

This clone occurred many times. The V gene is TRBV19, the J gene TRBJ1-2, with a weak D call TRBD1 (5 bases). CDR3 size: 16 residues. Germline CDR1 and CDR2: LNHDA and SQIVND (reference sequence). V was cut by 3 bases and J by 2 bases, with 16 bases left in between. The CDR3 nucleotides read TGTGCCAGTAGTATTTCGCCTTGGGGCGGAAACTATGGCTACACCTTC. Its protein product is CASSISPWGGNYGYTF.

As DNA, the CDR3 is TGTGCCAGTAGTACAGGGGGCCCCGGCCGCGAAGCTTTCTTT. Translating gives CASSTGGPGREAFF. The V call is TRBV19, the J call TRBJ1-1, with TRBD1 matching 8 bases. Trimming cost V 4 bases and J 8 bases; bases outside gene matches: 9. Germline V lookup: CDR1 LNHDA, CDR2 SQIVND (reference sequence). The CDR3 has 14 amino acids.

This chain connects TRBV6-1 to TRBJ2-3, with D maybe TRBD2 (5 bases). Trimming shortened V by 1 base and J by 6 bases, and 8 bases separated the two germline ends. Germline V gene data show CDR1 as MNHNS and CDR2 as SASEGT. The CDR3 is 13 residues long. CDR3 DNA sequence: TGTGCCAGCAGTGAAGAGAGGGTGGATACGCAGTATTTT. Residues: CASSEERVDTQYF.

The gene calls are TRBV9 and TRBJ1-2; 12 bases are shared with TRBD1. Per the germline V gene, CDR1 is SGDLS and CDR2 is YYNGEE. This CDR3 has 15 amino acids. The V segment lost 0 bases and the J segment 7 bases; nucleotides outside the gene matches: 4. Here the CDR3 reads CASSVAGQGAGGYTF. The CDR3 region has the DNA TGTGCCAGCAGCGTAGCGGGACAGGGGGCGGGTGGCTACACCTTC. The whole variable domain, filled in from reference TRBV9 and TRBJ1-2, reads DSGVTQTPKHLITATGQRVTLRCSPRSGDLSVYWYQQSLDQGLQFLIQYYNGEERAKGNILERFSAQQFPDLHSELNLSSLELGDSALYFCASSVAGQGAGGYTFGSGTRLTVV.

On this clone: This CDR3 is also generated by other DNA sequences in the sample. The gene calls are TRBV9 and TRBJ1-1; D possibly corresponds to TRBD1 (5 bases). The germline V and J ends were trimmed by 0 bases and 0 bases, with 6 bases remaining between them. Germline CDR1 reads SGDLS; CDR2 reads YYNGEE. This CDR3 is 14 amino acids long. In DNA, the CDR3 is TGTGCCAGCAGCGTAGGACAGTTGAACACTGAAGCTTTCTTT. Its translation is CASSVGQLNTEAFF. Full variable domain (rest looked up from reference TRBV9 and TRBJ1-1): DSGVTQTPKHLITATGQRVTLRCSPRSGDLSVYWYQQSLDQGLQFLIQYYNGEERAKGNILERFSAQQFPDLHSELNLSSLELGDSALYFCASSVGQLNTEAFFGQGTRLTVV.